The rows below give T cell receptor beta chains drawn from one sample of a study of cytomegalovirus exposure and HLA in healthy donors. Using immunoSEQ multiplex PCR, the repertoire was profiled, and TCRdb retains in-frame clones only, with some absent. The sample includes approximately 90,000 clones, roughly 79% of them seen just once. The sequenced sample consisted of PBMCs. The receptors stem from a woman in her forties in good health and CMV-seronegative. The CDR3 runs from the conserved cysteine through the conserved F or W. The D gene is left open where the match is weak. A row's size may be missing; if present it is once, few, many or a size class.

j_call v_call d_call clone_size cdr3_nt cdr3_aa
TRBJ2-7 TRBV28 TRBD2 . TGTGCCAGCAGTTTTAGGCTAGCGGGTAATTACGAGCAGTACTTC CASSFRLAGNYEQYF
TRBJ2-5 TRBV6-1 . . TGTGCCAGCAGTACTGGTAACGGGGAGACCCAGTACTTC CASSTGNGETQYF
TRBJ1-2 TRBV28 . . TGTGCCAGCAGTTTATTGGCCTATGGCTACACCTTC CASSLLAYGYTF
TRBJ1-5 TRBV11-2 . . TGTGCCAGCAGCTTAGATTTATCCCAGCCCCAGCATTTT CASSLDLSQPQHF
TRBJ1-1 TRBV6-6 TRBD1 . TGTGCCAGCAGTCGCCAGGGGGATGAAGCTTTCTTT CASSRQGDEAFF
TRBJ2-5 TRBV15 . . TGTGCCACCAGCAGAGATGCCGGGGTAGAGACCCAGTACTTC CATSRDAGVETQYF
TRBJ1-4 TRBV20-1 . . TGCAGTGCATTGGACATGGAAAAACTGTTTTTT CSALDMEKLFF
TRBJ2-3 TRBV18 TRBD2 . TGTGCCAGCTCACCACCGCTAGCGGGGACAGATACGCAGTATTTT CASSPPLAGTDTQYF
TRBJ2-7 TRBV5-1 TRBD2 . TGCGCCAGCAGCTTAGCGGGGGGCCCCTACGAGCAGTACTTC CASSLAGGPYEQYF
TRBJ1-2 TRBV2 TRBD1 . TGTGCCAGCAGGGGGACAGGGGGCCGTGGCTACACCTTC CASRGTGGRGYTF
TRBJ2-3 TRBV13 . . TGTGCCAGCAGCTCCATCGGGAGTGGGGCAAGAACAGATACGCAGTATTTT CASSSIGSGARTDTQYF
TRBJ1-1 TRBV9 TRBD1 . TGTGCCAGCAGCGTAGGACAGGGGAACACTGAAGCTTTCTTT CASSVGQGNTEAFF
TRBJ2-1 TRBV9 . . TGTGCCAGCAGCGCCGCCTCAGGTCAATACAATGAGCAGTTCTTC CASSAASGQYNEQFF
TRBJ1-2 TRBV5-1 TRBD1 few TGCGCCAGCAGCTTGGGGGACAGCCCCTATGGCTACACCTTC CASSLGDSPYGYTF
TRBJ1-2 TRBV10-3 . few TGTGCCATCAGCCTAGGGACATCCGGCTACACCTTC CAISLGTSGYTF
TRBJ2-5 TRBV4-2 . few TGTGCCAGCAGCCTCAACCGGGACACCGGCCAAGAGACCCAGTACTTC CASSLNRDTGQETQYF
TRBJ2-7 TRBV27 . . TGTGCCAGCAGTTTACGGGGGTTCACCTACGAGCAGTACTTC CASSLRGFTYEQYF